This T cell receptor (beta chain) was observed in a study of blood T cell repertoires in COVID-19. Study-wide context: Acute and convalescent COVID-19 specimens originated in the United States, Italy and Spain. PBMCs, B-cell-depleted T cells, or T cells were the source of the cDNA or gDNA that made up the material.

In the original processing: Counts of nucleated cells, estimated from reference gene primer amplification, were obtained. Profiled with immunoSEQ multiplex PCR; TCRdb holds only in-frame clones, not every one. V and J calls and clone size come straight from that table; D and trimming were deduced from the DNA. The sample has about 70,000 clones; more than 75% are singletons. V lost 9 bases and J 3 bases, leaving 18 bases between the germline ends. The length of the CDR3 is 14 residues. In germline, CDR1 is SEHNR, CDR2 FQNEAQ (reference sequence). The sequenced material came from peripheral blood. The chain uses TRBV7-9 and TRBJ2-7; no reliable D call. This clonotype was sampled from a human donor in a cohort sampled during active COVID-19. The CDR3 DNA sequence: TGTGCCAGTAAAACGTCACAGAAGAGCTACGAGCAGTACTTC. The encoded protein is CASKTSQKSYEQYF.